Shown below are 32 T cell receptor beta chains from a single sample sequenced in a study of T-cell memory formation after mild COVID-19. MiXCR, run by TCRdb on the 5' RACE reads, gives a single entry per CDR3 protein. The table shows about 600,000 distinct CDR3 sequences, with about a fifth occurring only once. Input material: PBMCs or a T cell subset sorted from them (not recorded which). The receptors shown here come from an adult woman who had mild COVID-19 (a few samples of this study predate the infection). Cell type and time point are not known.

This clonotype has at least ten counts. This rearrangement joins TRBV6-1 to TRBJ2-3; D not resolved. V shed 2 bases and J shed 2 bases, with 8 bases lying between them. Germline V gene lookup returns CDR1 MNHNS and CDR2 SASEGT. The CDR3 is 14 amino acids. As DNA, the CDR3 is TGTGCCAGCAGTGAAATGGGGTACACAGATACGCAGTATTTT. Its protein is CASSEMGYTDTQYF.

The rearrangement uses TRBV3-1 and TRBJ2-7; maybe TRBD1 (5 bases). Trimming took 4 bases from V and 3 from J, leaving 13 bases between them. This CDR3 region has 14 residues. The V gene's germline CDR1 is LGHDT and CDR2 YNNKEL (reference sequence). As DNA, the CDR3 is TGTGCCAGCAGCCCCCTGGACACCGTCTACGAGCAGTACTTC. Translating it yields CASSPLDTVYEQYF.

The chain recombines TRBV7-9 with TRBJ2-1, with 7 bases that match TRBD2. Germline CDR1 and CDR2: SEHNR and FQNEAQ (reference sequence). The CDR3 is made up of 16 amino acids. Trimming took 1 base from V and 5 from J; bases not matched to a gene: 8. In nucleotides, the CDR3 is TGTGCCAGCAGCTTAGATCCGGGAGGAATCCACAATGAGCAGTTCTTC. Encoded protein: CASSLDPGGIHNEQFF.

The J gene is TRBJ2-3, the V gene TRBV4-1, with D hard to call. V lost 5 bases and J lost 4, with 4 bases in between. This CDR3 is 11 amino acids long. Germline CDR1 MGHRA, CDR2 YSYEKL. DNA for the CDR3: TGCGCCAGCAGCAGTCCAGATACGCAGTATTTT. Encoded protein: CASSSPDTQYF.

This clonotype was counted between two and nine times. The CDR3 region is CASSRSTSSITYNEQFF. In DNA form, the CDR3 reads TGTGCCAGCAGTCGCTCGACTAGCTCGATCACCTACAATGAGCAGTTCTTC. The V gene is TRBV12-3 or TRBV12-4, the J gene TRBJ2-1; 7 bases are shared with TRBD2. This CDR3 has 17 residues. The V and J ends lost 5 bases and 2 bases, in that order; junction bases with no gene match: 12.

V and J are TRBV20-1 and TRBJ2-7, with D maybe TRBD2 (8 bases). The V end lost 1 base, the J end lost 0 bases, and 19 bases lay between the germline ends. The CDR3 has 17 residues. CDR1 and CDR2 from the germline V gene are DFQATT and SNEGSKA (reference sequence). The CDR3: CSARVPRGGQFSYEQYF. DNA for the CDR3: TGCAGTGCTAGAGTCCCCCGGGGGGGACAGTTCTCCTACGAGCAGTACTTC.

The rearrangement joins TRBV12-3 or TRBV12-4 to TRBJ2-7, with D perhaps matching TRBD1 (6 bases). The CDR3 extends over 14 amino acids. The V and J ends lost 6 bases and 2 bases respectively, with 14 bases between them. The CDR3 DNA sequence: TGTGCCAGCAGCCGGTTACAGGGAACCTACGAGCAGTACTTC. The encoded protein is CASSRLQGTYEQYF.

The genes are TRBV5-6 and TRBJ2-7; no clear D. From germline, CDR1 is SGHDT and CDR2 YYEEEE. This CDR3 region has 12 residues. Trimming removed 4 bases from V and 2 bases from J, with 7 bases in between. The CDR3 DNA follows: TGTGCCAGCAGCACGCCTGCCTACGAGCAGTACTTC. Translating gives CASSTPAYEQYF.

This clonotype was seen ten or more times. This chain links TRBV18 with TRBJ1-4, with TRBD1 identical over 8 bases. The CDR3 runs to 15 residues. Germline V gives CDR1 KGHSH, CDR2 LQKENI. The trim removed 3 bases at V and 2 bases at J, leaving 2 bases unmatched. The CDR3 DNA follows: TGTGCCAGCTCACCCCGACAGGGGACTAATGAAAAACTGTTTTTT. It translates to CASSPRQGTNEKLFF.

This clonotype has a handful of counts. CDR3 in DNA: TGTGCCAGCAGTTACTTGCGGGGGTTCGATACGCAGTATTTT. Its translation is CASSYLRGFDTQYF. The V and J genes are TRBV6-5 and TRBJ2-3, with 7 bases identical to TRBD2. The CDR3 runs 14 residues. Per germline, CDR1 MNHEY and CDR2 SVGAGI. V shed 1 base, J shed 6 bases, and the junction held 4 bases outside the gene matches.

CDR3 sequence reads: CASGRGNYEQYF. The DNA of the CDR3 is TGTGCCAGCGGCCGGGGGAACTACGAGCAGTACTTC. V gene TRBV6-5 combines with J gene TRBJ2-7; possibly TRBD2 for D (6 bases). The V and J ends lost 8 bases and 3 bases respectively, with 11 bases between them. CDR1 is MNHEY and CDR2 is SVGAGI in the germline V gene. CDR3 length: 12 amino acids.

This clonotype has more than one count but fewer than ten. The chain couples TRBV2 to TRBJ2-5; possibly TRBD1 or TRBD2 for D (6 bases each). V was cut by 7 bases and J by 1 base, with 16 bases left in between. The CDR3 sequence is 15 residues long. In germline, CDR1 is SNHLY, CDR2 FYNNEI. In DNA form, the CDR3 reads TGTGCCAGCACCGAGGGGGGTTTAACCCAAGAGACCCAGTACTTC. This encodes CASTEGGLTQETQYF.

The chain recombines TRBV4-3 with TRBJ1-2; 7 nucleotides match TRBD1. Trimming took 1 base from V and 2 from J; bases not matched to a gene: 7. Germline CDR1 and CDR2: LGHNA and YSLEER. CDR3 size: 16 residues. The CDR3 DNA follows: TGCGCCAGCAGCCAAGCCCAGGGCAGGGGGAACTATGGCTACACCTTC. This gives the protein CASSQAQGRGNYGYTF.

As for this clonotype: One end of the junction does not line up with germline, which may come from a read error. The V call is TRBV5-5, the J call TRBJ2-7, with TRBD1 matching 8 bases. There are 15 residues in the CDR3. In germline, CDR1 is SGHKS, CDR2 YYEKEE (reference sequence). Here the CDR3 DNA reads TGTGCCAGCAGGTTGGGGACAGGACGCTCCTACGAGCAGTACTTC. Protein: CASRLGTGRSYEQYF.

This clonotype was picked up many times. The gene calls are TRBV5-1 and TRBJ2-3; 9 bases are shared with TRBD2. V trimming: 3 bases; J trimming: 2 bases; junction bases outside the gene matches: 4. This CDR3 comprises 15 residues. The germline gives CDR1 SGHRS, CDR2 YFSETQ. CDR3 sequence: CASSSGTSSTDTQYF. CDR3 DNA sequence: TGCGCCAGCAGCTCCGGGACTAGCTCCACAGATACGCAGTATTTT.

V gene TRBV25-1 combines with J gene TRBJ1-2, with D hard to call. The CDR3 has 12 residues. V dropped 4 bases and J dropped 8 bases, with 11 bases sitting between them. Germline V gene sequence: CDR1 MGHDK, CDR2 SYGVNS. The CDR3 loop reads CASSGLGGGYTF. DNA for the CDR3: TGTGCCAGCAGTGGCCTAGGAGGAGGCTACACCTTC.

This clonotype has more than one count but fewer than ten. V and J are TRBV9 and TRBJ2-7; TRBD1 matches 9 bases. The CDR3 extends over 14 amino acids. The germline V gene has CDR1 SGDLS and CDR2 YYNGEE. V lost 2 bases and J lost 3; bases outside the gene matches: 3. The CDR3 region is CASSVDRGDYEQYF. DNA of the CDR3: TGTGCCAGCAGCGTGGACAGGGGTGACTACGAGCAGTACTTC. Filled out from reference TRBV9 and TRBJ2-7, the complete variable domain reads DSGVTQTPKHLITATGQRVTLRCSPRSGDLSVYWYQQSLDQGLQFLIQYYNGEERAKGNILERFSAQQFPDLHSELNLSSLELGDSALYFCASSVDRGDYEQYFGPGTRLTVT.

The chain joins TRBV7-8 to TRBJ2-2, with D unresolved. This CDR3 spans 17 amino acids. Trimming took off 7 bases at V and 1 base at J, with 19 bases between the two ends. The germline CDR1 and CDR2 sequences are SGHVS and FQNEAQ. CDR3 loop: CASTPVYELLNTGELFF. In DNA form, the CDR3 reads TGTGCCAGCACCCCCGTTTACGAACTCCTGAACACCGGGGAGCTGTTTTTT.

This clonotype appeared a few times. In nucleotides, the CDR3 is TGTGCCACCAGTGCCGCGGGAGGGGGACCAGATACGCAGTATTTT. It is translated as CATSAAGGGPDTQYF. The chain is built from TRBV24-1 and TRBJ2-3; 9 bases are shared with TRBD2. V was clipped by 5 bases and J by 4 bases; unmatched bases: 6. The CDR3 is 15 residues long. Germline V gene lookup returns CDR1 KGHDR and CDR2 SFDVKD.

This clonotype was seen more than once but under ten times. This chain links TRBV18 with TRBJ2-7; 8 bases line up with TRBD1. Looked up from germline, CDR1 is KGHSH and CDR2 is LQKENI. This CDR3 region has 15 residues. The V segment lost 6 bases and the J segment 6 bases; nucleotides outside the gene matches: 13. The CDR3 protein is CASSAGGPGEAEQYF. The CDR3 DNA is TGTGCCAGCTCGGCAGGGGGCCCGGGAGAGGCCGAGCAGTACTTC.

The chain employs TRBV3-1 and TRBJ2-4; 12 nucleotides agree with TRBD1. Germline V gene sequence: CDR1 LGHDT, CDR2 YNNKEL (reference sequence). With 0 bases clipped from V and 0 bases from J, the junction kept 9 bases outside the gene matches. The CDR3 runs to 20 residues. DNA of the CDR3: TGTGCCAGCAGCCAAGAGGGGGGACAGGGGGCCGGGTTAGCCAAAAACATTCAGTACTTC. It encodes CASSQEGGQGAGLAKNIQYF. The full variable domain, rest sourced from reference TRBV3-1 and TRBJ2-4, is DTAVSQTPKYLVTQMGNDKSIKCEQNLGHDTMYWYKQDSKKFLKIMFSYNNKELIINETVPNRFSPKSPDKAHLNLHINSLELGDSAVYFCASSQEGGQGAGLAKNIQYFGAGTRLSVL.

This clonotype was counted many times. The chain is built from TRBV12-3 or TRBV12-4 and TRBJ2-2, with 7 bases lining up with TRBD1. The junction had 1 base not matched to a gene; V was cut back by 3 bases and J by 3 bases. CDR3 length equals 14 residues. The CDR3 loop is CASSFQGDTGELFF. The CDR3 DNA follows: TGTGCCAGCAGTTTTCAGGGGGACACCGGGGAGCTGTTTTTT.

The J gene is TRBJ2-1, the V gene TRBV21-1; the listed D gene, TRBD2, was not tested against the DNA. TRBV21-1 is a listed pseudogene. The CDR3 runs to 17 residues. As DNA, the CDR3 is TGTGCCAGCAGCAGATGCGGACTAGCGGCGGCTTTCGATGAGCAGTTCTTC. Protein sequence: CASSRCGLAAAFDEQFF.

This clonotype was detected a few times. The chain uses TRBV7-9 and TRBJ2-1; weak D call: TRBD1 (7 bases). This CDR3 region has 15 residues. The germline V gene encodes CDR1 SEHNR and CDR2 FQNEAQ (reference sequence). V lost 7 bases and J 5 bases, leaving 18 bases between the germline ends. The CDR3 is CASKLGGTENNEQFF. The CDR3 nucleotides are TGTGCCAGCAAACTTGGGGGGACAGAAAACAATGAGCAGTTCTTC. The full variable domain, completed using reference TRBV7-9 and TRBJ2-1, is DTGVSQNPRHKITKRGQNVTFRCDPISEHNRLYWYRQTLGQGPEFLTYFQNEAQLEKSRLLSDRFSAERPKGSFSTLEIQRTEQGDSAMYLCASKLGGTENNEQFFGPGTRLTVL.

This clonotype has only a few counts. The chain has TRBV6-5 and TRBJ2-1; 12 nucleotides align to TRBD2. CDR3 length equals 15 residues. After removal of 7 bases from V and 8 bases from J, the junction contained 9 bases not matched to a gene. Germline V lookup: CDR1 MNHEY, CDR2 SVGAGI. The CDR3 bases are TGTGCCAGCAAGCCACGACTAGCGGGAGACGATGAGCAGTTCTTC. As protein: CASKPRLAGDDEQFF.

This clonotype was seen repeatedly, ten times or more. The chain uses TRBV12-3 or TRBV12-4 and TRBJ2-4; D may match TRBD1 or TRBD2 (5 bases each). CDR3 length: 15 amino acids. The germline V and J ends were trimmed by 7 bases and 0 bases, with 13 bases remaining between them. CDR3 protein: CASTPGTLAKNIQYF. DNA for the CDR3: TGTGCCAGCACCCCTGGGACGCTAGCCAAAAACATTCAGTACTTC.

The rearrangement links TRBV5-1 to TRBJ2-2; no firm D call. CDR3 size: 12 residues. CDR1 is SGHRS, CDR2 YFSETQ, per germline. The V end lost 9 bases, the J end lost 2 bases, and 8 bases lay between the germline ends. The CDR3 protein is CATPSNTGELFF. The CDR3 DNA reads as TGCGCCACGCCCAGCAACACCGGGGAGCTGTTTTTT.

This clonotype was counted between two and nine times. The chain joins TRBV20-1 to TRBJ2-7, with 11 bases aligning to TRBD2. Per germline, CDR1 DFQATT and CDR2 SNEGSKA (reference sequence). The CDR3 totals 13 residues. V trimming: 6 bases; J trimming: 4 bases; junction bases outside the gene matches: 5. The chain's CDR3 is CSAVSGRGYEQYF. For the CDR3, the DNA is TGCAGTGCAGTTAGCGGGAGGGGTTACGAGCAGTACTTC.

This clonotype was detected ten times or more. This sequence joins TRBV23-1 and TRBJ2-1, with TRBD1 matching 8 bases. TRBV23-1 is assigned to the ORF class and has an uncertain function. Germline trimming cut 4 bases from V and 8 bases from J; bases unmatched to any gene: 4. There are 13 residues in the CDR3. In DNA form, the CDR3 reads TGCGCCAGCAGTCTCCCGACAGGGGATGAGCAGTTCTTC. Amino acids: CASSLPTGDEQFF.

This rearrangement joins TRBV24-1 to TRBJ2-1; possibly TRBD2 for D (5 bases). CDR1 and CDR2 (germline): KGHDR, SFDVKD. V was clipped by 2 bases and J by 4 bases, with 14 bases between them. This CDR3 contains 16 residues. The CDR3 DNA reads TGTGCCACCAGTGATTCCGGGATCCGGAGGTACAATGAGCAGTTCTTC. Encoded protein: CATSDSGIRRYNEQFF.

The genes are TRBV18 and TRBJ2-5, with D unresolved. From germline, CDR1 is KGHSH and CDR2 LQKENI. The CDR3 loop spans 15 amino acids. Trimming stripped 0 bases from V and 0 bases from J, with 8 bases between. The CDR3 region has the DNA TGTGCCAGCTCACCACCAGGGTGGCACCAAGAGACCCAGTACTTC. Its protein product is CASSPPGWHQETQYF.

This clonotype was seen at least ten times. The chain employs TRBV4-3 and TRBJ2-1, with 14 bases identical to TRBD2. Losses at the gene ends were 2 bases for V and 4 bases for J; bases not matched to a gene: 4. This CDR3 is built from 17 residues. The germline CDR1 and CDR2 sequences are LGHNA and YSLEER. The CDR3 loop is CASSQFGTSGGYNEQFF. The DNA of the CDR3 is TGCGCCAGCAGCCAATTTGGGACTAGCGGGGGTTACAATGAGCAGTTCTTC.